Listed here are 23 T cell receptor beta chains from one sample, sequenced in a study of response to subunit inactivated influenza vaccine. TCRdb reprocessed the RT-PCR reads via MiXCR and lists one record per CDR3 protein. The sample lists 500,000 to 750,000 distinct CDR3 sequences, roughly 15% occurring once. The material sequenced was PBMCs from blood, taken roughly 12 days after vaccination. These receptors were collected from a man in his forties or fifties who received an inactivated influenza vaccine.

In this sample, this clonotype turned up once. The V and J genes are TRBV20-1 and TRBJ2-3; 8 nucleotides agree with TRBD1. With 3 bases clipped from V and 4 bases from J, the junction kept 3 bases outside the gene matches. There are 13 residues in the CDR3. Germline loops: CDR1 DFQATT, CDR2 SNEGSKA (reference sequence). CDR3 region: CSASQGAADTQYF. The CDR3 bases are TGCAGTGCTAGCCAGGGGGCCGCAGATACGCAGTATTTT.

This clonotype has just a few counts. The DNA of the CDR3 is TGCAGCGTTAATTGGGGTAGCGGGGGCTCCTACGAGCAGTACTTC. Translating it yields CSVNWGSGGSYEQYF. This chain links TRBV29-1 with TRBJ2-7; 9 bases are shared with TRBD2. J lost 0 bases, V lost 5 bases, and 8 bases had no gene match. From germline, CDR1 is SQVTM and CDR2 ANQGSEA. The CDR3 extends over 15 amino acids.

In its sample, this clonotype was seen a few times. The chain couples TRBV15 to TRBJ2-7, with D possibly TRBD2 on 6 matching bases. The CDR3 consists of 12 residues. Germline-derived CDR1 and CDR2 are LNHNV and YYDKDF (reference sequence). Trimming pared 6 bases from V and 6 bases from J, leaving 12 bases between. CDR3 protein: CATSSGPSEQYF. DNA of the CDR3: TGTGCCACCAGTAGCGGACCCAGCGAGCAGTACTTC. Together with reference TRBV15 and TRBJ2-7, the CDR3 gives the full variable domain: DAMVIQNPRYQVTQFGKPVTLSCSQTLNHNVMYWYQQKSSQAPKLLFHYYDKDFNNEADTPDNFQSRRPNTSFCFLDIRSPGLGDTAMYLCATSSGPSEQYFGPGTRLTVT.

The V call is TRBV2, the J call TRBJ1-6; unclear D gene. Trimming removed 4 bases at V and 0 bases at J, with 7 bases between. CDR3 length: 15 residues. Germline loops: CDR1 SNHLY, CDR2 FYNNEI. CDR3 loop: CASSAVSSYNSPLHF. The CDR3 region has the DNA TGTGCCAGCAGTGCAGTGAGCTCCTATAATTCACCCCTCCACTTT.

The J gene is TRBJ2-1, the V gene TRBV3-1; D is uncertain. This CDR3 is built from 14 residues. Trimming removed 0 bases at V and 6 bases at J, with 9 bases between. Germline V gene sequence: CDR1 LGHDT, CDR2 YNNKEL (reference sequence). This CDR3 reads CASSQDQAFNEQFF. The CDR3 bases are TGTGCCAGCAGCCAAGATCAGGCTTTCAATGAGCAGTTCTTC.

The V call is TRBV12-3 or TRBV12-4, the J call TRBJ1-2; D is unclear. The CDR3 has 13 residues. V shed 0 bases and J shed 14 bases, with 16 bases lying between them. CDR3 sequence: CASSLARTVVGTF. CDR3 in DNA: TGTGCCAGCAGTTTAGCGAGGACGGTGGTAGGGACCTTC.

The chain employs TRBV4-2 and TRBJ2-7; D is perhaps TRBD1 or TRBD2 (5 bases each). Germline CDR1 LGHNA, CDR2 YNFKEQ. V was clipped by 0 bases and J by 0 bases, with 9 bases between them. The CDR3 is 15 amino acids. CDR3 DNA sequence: TGTGCCAGCAGCCAAGAAGGGACGGACTCCTACGAGCAGTACTTC. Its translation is CASSQEGTDSYEQYF.

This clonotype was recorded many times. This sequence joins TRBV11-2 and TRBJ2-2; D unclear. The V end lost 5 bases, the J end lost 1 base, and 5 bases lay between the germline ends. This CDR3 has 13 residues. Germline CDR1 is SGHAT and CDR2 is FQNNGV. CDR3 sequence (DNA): TGTGCCAGCAGCCCCGTGAACACCGGGGAGCTGTTTTTT. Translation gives CASSPVNTGELFF.

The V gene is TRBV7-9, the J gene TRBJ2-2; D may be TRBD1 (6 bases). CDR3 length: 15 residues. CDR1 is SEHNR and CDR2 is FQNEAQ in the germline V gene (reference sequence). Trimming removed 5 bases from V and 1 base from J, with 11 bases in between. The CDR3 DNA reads TGTGCCAGCAGCCCGTCGGACAGGAACACCGGGGAGCTGTTTTTT. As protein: CASSPSDRNTGELFF.

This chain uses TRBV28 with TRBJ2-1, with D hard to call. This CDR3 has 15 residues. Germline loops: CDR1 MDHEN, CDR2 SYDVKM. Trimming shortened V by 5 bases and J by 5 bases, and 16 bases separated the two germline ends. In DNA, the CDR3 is TGTGCCAGCAGTCCCCCCGGGCCTAAAAACAATGAGCAGTTCTTC. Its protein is CASSPPGPKNNEQFF.

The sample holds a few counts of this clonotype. The CDR3 loop is CASSPSMGGYEQYF. Here the CDR3 DNA reads TGCGCCAGCAGCCCTAGTATGGGTGGCTACGAGCAGTACTTC. The chain combines TRBV4-3 with TRBJ2-7, with no clear D. This CDR3 is built from 14 residues. V lost 4 bases to trimming and J lost 3 bases, with 13 bases between them. Germline V gene data show CDR1 as LGHNA and CDR2 as YSLEER.

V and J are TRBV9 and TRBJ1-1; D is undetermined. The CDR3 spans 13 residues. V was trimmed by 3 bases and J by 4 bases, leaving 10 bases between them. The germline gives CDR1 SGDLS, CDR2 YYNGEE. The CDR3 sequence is CASSAGRFTEAFF. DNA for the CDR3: TGTGCCAGCAGCGCGGGGAGGTTCACTGAAGCTTTCTTT.

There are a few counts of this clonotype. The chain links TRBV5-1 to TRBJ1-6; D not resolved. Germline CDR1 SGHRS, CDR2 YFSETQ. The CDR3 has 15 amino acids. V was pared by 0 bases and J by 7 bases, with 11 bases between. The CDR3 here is CASSLEDLRNSPLHF. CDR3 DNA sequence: TGCGCCAGCAGCTTGGAAGACCTGCGGAATTCACCCCTCCACTTT.

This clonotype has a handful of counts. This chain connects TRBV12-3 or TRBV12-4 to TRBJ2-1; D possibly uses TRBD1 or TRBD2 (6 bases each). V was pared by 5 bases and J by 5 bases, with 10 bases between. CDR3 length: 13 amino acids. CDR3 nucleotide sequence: TGTGCCAGCAGTCCGGGGGCCAACAATGAGCAGTTCTTC. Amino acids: CASSPGANNEQFF.

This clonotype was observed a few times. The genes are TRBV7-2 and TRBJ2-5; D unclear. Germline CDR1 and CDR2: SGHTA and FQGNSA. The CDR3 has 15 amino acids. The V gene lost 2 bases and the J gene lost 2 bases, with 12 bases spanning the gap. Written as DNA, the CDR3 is TGTGCCAGCAGCTTATCTCTCCTTGGGCAAGAGACCCAGTACTTC. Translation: CASSLSLLGQETQYF.

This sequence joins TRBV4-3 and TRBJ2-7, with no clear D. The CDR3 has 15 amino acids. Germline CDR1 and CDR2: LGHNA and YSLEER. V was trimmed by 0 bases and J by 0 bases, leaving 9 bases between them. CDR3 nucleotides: TGCGCCAGCAGCCAAGATCGTCAGCACTCCTACGAGCAGTACTTC. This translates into CASSQDRQHSYEQYF.

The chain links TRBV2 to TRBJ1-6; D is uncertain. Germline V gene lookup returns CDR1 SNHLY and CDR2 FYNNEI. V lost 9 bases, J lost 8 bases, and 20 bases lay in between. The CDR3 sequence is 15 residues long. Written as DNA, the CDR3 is TGTGCCAGTACTGATCAACCACCAAGGGATTCACCCCTCCACTTT. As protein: CASTDQPPRDSPLHF.

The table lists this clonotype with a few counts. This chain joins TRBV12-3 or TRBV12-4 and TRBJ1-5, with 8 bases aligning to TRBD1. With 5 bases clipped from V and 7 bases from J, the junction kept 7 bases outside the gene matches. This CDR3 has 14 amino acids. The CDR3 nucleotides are TGTGCCAGCAGTCTCAGGGGGCGAGGACAGCCCCAGCATTTT. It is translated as CASSLRGRGQPQHF.

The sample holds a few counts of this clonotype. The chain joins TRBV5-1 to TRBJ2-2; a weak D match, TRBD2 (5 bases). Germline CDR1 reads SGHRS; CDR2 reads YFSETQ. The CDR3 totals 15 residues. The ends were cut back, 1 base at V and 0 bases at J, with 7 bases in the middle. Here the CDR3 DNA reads TGCGCCAGCAGCTTGCGGGATTCGAACACCGGGGAGCTGTTTTTT. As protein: CASSLRDSNTGELFF. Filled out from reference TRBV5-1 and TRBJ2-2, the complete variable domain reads KAGVTQTPRYLIKTRGQQVTLSCSPISGHRSVSWYQQTPGQGLQFLFEYFSETQRNKGNFPGRFSGRQFSNSRSEMNVSTLELGDSALYLCASSLRDSNTGELFFGEGSRLTVL.

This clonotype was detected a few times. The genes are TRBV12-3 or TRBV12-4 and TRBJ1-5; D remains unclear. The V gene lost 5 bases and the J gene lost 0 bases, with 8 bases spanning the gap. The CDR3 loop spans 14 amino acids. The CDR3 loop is CASSPADSNQPQHF. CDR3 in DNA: TGTGCCAGCAGTCCAGCAGATAGCAATCAGCCCCAGCATTTT.

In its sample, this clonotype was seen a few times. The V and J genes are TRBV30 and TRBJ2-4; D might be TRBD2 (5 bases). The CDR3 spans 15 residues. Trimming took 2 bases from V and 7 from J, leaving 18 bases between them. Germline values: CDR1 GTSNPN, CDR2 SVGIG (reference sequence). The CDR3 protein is CAWSRTPSRGNIQYF. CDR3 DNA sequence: TGTGCCTGGAGTAGGACCCCCTCCCGGGGTAACATTCAGTACTTC.

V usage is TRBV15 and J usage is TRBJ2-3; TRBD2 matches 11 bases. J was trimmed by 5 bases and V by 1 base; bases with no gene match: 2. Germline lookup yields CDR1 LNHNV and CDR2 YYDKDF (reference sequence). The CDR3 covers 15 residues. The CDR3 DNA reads TGTGCCACCAGCAGAGCTACTAGCGGGGGAGATACGCAGTATTTT. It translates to CATSRATSGGDTQYF.

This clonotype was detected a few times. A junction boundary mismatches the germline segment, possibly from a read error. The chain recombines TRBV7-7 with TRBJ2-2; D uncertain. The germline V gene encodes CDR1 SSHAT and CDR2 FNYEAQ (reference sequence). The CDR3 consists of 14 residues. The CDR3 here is CASSIGLGTGELFF. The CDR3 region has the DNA TGTGCTAGCAGCATCGGATTGGGAACCGGGGAGCTGTTTTTT.